This T cell receptor (beta chain) was sequenced for a study of blood T cell repertoires in COVID-19. The CDR3 loop spans 13 amino acids. Trimming shortened V by 2 bases and J by 3 bases, and 8 bases separated the two germline ends. The V gene's germline CDR1 is LGHDT and CDR2 YNNKEL (reference sequence). Produced via immunoSEQ multiplex PCR; TCRdb's table is partial and in-frame only. The sample lists roughly 210,000 clones, 88% seen once, with around 1.6% in the top ten. The clonotype comes from a man aged 65 to 79 with acute or convalescent COVID-19. The chain has TRBV3-1 (or the pseudogene TRBV3-2) and TRBJ2-7; D is unresolved. Material for sequencing was peripheral blood. As DNA, the CDR3 is TGTGCCAGCAGCCAAATAGCCAGCTACGAGCAGTACTTC. Its protein product is CASSQIASYEQYF.